These 27 T cell receptor beta chains originate from one sample sequenced in a study of CD8+CD57+ T cells in acquired aplastic anemia. The sequenced patients had an expansion of CD8+CD57+ cells seen by flow cytometry. The study profiled TCR beta VDJ and CDR3 using genomic DNA as template. TCRdb independently ran MiXCR on the reads; one entry per CDR3 protein. This sample carries about 180,000 distinct CDR3 sequences, 48% of them seen once, and the ten largest clones take under 2%. The sequenced sample consisted of sorted CD4+, CD8+, or CD8+CD57+ T cells (not recorded which) from PBMCs. These receptors all come from a human donor with aplastic anemia.

Many counts were recorded for this clonotype. The rearrangement links TRBV5-1 to TRBJ1-5; D remains ambiguous. Germline CDR1 reads SGHRS; CDR2 reads YFSETQ. The CDR3 totals 15 residues. V lost 5 bases and J 0 bases, leaving 12 bases between the germline ends. In DNA form, the CDR3 reads TGCGCCAGCAGTGAAGACGGTTATAGCAATCAGCCCCAGCATTTT. Protein sequence: CASSEDGYSNQPQHF.

This clonotype was recorded a few times. Compared with germline, one end of the junction differs, possibly owing to a read error. The chain joins TRBV6-4 to TRBJ2-3; D might be TRBD1 (5 bases). This CDR3 is built from 16 residues. CDR1 MRHNA and CDR2 SNTAGT come from the germline V gene. Here the CDR3 reads CASRDLTALSTDTQYF. Written as DNA, the CDR3 is TGTGCCAGCAGAGACTTGACAGCCCTTAGCACAGATACGCAGTATTTT.

This clonotype was observed many times. The chain uses TRBV19 and TRBJ2-3; 7 nucleotides agree with TRBD2. With 7 bases clipped from V and 2 bases from J, the junction kept 6 bases outside the gene matches. CDR3 length: 14 amino acids. Germline V lookup: CDR1 LNHDA, CDR2 SQIVND (reference sequence). The CDR3 sequence is CASKFAGDTDTQYF. In DNA, the CDR3 is TGTGCCAGTAAGTTTGCGGGGGACACAGATACGCAGTATTTT.

Ten or more counts support this clonotype. V gene TRBV5-5 combines with J gene TRBJ1-6; D is uncertain. Trimming cost V 0 bases and J 0 bases, with 7 bases left between them. The CDR3 contains 16 residues. In germline, CDR1 is SGHKS, CDR2 YYEKEE (reference sequence). The CDR3: CASSLDRHSYNSPLHF. The CDR3 nucleotides read TGTGCCAGCAGCTTGGACCGCCACTCCTATAATTCACCCCTCCACTTT.

This clonotype has at least ten counts. The chain uses TRBV5-1 and TRBJ2-5; 8 bases map to TRBD1. The CDR3 runs 15 residues. With V trimmed by 4 bases and J by 3 bases, 8 bases remained unmatched. CDR1 and CDR2 from the germline V gene are SGHRS and YFSETQ. CDR3 bases: TGCGCCAGCAGCCCCCACACGACAGGGGAAGAGACCCAGTACTTC. It translates to CASSPHTTGEETQYF.

This clonotype was counted ten times or more. The chain links TRBV5-1 to TRBJ1-2; 7 bases are shared with TRBD1. J gave up 2 bases and V 4 bases, and 2 bases lay outside the gene matches. CDR1 and CDR2 (germline): SGHRS, YFSETQ. CDR3 length: 13 amino acids. The CDR3 coding sequence is TGCGCCAGCAGCCAGGGGGGGAACTATGGCTACACCTTC. It yields the protein CASSQGGNYGYTF.

This clonotype was seen more than once but under ten times. The chain has TRBV5-4 and TRBJ2-3; 14 nucleotides align to TRBD2. CDR3 length: 17 amino acids. Germline V gene data show CDR1 as SGHNT and CDR2 as YYREEE (reference sequence). After removal of 0 bases from V and 2 bases from J, the junction contained 2 bases not matched to a gene. In DNA form, the CDR3 reads TGTGCCAGCAGCTTGGGGGGACTAGCGGGGGTCACAGATACGCAGTATTTT. It codes for CASSLGGLAGVTDTQYF.

V is TRBV18 and J is TRBJ2-2; TRBD2 is a possible D gene (6 bases). This CDR3 region has 15 residues. Germline assignment: CDR1 KGHSH and CDR2 LQKENI. Trimming pared 6 bases from V and 3 bases from J, leaving 14 bases between. The CDR3 DNA reads as TGTGCCAGCTCCCTGGGACTGGGCCACACCGGGGAGCTGTTTTTT. Residues: CASSLGLGHTGELFF.

The rearrangement joins TRBV11-2 to TRBJ2-1; 10 bases are shared with TRBD2. Germline V gene data show CDR1 as SGHAT and CDR2 as FQNNGV. CDR3 length equals 16 residues. The ends lost 5 bases at V and 1 base at J; junction bases unmatched: 5. Here the CDR3 reads CASSPGLAQSYNEQFF. DNA for the CDR3: TGTGCCAGCAGCCCGGGACTAGCGCAATCCTACAATGAGCAGTTCTTC.

This clonotype was seen just once. The junction does not match germline at one end; this may be a read error. This rearrangement joins TRBV6-5 to TRBJ2-7, with D possibly matching TRBD1 (5 bases). With the DNA end fitting TRBJ2-1 better, the J assignment may be wrong. This CDR3 is built from 17 residues. Germline lookup yields CDR1 MNHEY and CDR2 SVGAGI. CDR3 amino acids: CANSYSSRAGSYNEQFF. CDR3 in DNA: TGTGCCAACAGTTACTCGAGCAGGGCTGGCTCCTACAATGAGCAGTTCTTC.

This clonotype was found a few times. The gene calls are TRBV7-9 and TRBJ2-7; D remains ambiguous. The CDR3 totals 12 residues. The germline V gene has CDR1 SEHNR and CDR2 FQNEAQ (reference sequence). The V end was cut by 5 bases, the J end by 4 bases, with 9 bases between. The CDR3 nucleotides are TGTGCCAGCAGCCCAGATGAGTACGAGCAGTACTTC. It codes for CASSPDEYEQYF.

The chain is built from TRBV15 and TRBJ2-4, with 9 nucleotides matching TRBD1. Germline V CDR1 and CDR2: LNHNV, YYDKDF (reference sequence). Losses at the gene ends were 2 bases for V and 1 base for J; bases not matched to a gene: 3. The CDR3 has 16 amino acids. This chain's CDR3 is CATSRPTGGAKNIQYF. For the CDR3, the DNA is TGTGCCACCAGCAGACCGACAGGGGGGGCCAAAAACATTCAGTACTTC. The variable domain in full, with the rest retrieved from reference TRBV15 and TRBJ2-4, is DAMVIQNPRYQVTQFGKPVTLSCSQTLNHNVMYWYQQKSSQAPKLLFHYYDKDFNNEADTPDNFQSRRPNTSFCFLDIRSPGLGDTAMYLCATSRPTGGAKNIQYFGAGTRLSVL.

The chain couples TRBV7-9 to TRBJ2-1; D remains ambiguous. The CDR3 extends over 11 amino acids. The V end was cut by 3 bases, the J end by 5 bases, with 2 bases between. Germline V gives CDR1 SEHNR, CDR2 FQNEAQ (reference sequence). CDR3 protein: CASSFHNEQFF. DNA of the CDR3: TGTGCCAGCAGCTTTCACAATGAGCAGTTCTTC.

In DNA, the CDR3 is TGTGCCACCAGCAACCATAGGGACGGTAATCAGCCCCAGCATTTT. Translated: CATSNHRDGNQPQHF. This chain uses TRBV15 with TRBJ1-5; D is perhaps TRBD1 (5 bases). Germline V gene sequence: CDR1 LNHNV, CDR2 YYDKDF (reference sequence). V was clipped by 4 bases and J by 4 bases, with 14 bases between them. This CDR3 is 15 amino acids long.

This clonotype has just a few counts. The rearrangement joins TRBV2 to TRBJ2-7; tentative D call: TRBD2 (5 bases). V was cut by 0 bases and J by 0 bases, with 12 bases left in between. The CDR3 covers 16 residues. CDR1 SNHLY and CDR2 FYNNEI come from the germline V gene. The CDR3 reads CASSEAGSGSSYEQYF. The CDR3 bases are TGTGCCAGCAGTGAAGCGGGCTCGGGATCCTCCTACGAGCAGTACTTC.

This clonotype was recorded at least ten times. The chain combines TRBV12-3 or TRBV12-4 with TRBJ1-6, with D unclear. CDR3 length: 12 amino acids. V was cut by 5 bases and J by 9 bases, with 8 bases left in between. CDR3 nucleotide sequence: TGTGCCAGCAGTACACTAGTTTCACCCCTCCACTTT. It is translated as CASSTLVSPLHF.

For this clonotype: Possible read error: a much larger clone is one base away. The chain links TRBV6-4 to TRBJ2-3, with 8 bases aligning to TRBD2. CDR1 is MRHNA and CDR2 is SNTAGT in the germline V gene. The CDR3 contains 13 residues. The CDR3 sequence is CASSGTSTDTQCF. As DNA, the CDR3 is TGTGCCAGCAGTGGGACTAGCACAGATACGCAGTGTTTT.

In this sample, this clonotype turned up a few times. This rearrangement joins TRBV20-1 to TRBJ2-7; D might be TRBD1 (5 bases). The CDR3 spans 11 residues. Trimming pared 5 bases from V and 4 bases from J, leaving 9 bases between. In germline, CDR1 is DFQATT, CDR2 SNEGSKA (reference sequence). CDR3 DNA sequence: TGCAGTGCTGCCCAGGGTTACGAGCAGTACTTC. Protein product: CSAAQGYEQYF.

This clonotype was found a few times. The chain links TRBV19 to TRBJ1-1, with D perhaps matching TRBD1 (6 bases). The CDR3 has 12 residues. CDR1 is LNHDA and CDR2 is SQIVND in the germline V gene (reference sequence). The germline V and J ends were trimmed by 7 bases and 4 bases, with 10 bases remaining between them. The CDR3: CASTAGATEAFF. The CDR3 DNA is TGTGCCAGTACGGCAGGGGCCACTGAAGCTTTCTTT.

As for this clonotype: With a much larger clone just one base away, this may be a read error. Since no conserved phenylalanine or tryptophan closes the CDR3, a read error is the likely cause. The V call is TRBV11-1, the J call TRBJ1-1, with TRBD1 matching over 9 bases. CDR3 length equals 16 residues. V trimming: 3 bases; J trimming: 1 base; junction bases outside the gene matches: 6. CDR1 SGHAT and CDR2 FQDESV come from the germline V gene (reference sequence). This CDR3 reads CASSFLTGQGNTEAFS. The CDR3 coding sequence is TGTGCCAGCAGCTTCTTAACGGGACAGGGGAACACTGAAGCTTTCTCT.

This clonotype occurred many times. This chain joins TRBV2 and TRBJ1-1, with a weak D call TRBD1 (5 bases). Trimming stripped 6 bases from V and 4 bases from J, with 18 bases between. CDR3 length equals 15 residues. Germline V gene lookup returns CDR1 SNHLY and CDR2 FYNNEI. CDR3 region: CASRPTWGGGTEAFF. CDR3 nucleotides: TGTGCCAGCAGGCCCACTTGGGGGGGGGGCACTGAAGCTTTCTTT.

The chain uses TRBV24-1 and TRBJ2-5; D remains ambiguous. V shed 0 bases and J shed 5 bases, with 6 bases lying between them. From germline, CDR1 is KGHDR and CDR2 SFDVKD. The CDR3 covers 13 residues. CDR3 protein: CATSDLQSETQYF. Written as DNA, the CDR3 is TGTGCCACCAGTGATTTGCAGTCGGAGACCCAGTACTTC.

This clonotype was counted only a few times. This may be a read error, as it is one base from a much larger clone. The genes are TRBV7-6 and TRBJ1-2; unclear D gene. Trimming took 3 bases from V and 4 from J, leaving 15 bases between them. The germline V gene encodes CDR1 SGHVS and CDR2 FNYEAQ. The CDR3 totals 15 residues. CDR3 protein: CASSFNTVGGYGYTF. CDR3 DNA: TGTGCCAGCAGCTTTAACACAGTGGGCGGCTATGGCTACACCTTC.

This clonotype was recorded at least ten times. The chain links TRBV30 to TRBJ2-7; possibly TRBD1 for D (5 bases). V lost 0 bases and J 7 bases, leaving 13 bases between the germline ends. Germline V lookup: CDR1 GTSNPN, CDR2 SVGIG (reference sequence). This CDR3 is 13 amino acids long. Here the CDR3 reads CAWSVQVQREQYF. The CDR3 nucleotides read TGTGCCTGGAGTGTACAGGTGCAAAGAGAGCAGTACTTC.

The chain recombines TRBV6-1 with TRBJ2-2; D is unresolved. With 6 bases removed from V and 6 bases from J, the gap between germline ends came to 20 bases. The germline CDR1 and CDR2 sequences are MNHNS and SASEGT. The CDR3 loop spans 16 amino acids. The CDR3 DNA reads as TGTGCCAGCAGGGCCCTACATCTTCTACATCCCGGGGAGCTGTTTTTT. This gives the protein CASRALHLLHPGELFF.

This clonotype was seen many times. V and J are TRBV19 and TRBJ1-1; 9 bases agree with TRBD1. Unmatched junction bases numbered 2, after V lost 2 bases and J lost 4 bases. The CDR3 covers 14 residues. Germline CDR1 and CDR2: LNHDA and SQIVND (reference sequence). CDR3 DNA sequence: TGTGCCAGTAGTATACCGGGACAGGGCACTGAAGCTTTCTTT. This codes for CASSIPGQGTEAFF.

This clonotype was detected a few times. CDR3 coding DNA: TGTGCCAGCAGCACCAGGGACAGAGACACCGGGGAGCTGTTTTTT. Translation gives CASSTRDRDTGELFF. This chain joins TRBV7-2 and TRBJ2-2, with TRBD1 identical over 7 bases. Trimming cost V 5 bases and J 3 bases; bases outside gene matches: 6. This CDR3 is built from 15 residues. Germline CDR1 is SGHTA and CDR2 is FQGNSA.